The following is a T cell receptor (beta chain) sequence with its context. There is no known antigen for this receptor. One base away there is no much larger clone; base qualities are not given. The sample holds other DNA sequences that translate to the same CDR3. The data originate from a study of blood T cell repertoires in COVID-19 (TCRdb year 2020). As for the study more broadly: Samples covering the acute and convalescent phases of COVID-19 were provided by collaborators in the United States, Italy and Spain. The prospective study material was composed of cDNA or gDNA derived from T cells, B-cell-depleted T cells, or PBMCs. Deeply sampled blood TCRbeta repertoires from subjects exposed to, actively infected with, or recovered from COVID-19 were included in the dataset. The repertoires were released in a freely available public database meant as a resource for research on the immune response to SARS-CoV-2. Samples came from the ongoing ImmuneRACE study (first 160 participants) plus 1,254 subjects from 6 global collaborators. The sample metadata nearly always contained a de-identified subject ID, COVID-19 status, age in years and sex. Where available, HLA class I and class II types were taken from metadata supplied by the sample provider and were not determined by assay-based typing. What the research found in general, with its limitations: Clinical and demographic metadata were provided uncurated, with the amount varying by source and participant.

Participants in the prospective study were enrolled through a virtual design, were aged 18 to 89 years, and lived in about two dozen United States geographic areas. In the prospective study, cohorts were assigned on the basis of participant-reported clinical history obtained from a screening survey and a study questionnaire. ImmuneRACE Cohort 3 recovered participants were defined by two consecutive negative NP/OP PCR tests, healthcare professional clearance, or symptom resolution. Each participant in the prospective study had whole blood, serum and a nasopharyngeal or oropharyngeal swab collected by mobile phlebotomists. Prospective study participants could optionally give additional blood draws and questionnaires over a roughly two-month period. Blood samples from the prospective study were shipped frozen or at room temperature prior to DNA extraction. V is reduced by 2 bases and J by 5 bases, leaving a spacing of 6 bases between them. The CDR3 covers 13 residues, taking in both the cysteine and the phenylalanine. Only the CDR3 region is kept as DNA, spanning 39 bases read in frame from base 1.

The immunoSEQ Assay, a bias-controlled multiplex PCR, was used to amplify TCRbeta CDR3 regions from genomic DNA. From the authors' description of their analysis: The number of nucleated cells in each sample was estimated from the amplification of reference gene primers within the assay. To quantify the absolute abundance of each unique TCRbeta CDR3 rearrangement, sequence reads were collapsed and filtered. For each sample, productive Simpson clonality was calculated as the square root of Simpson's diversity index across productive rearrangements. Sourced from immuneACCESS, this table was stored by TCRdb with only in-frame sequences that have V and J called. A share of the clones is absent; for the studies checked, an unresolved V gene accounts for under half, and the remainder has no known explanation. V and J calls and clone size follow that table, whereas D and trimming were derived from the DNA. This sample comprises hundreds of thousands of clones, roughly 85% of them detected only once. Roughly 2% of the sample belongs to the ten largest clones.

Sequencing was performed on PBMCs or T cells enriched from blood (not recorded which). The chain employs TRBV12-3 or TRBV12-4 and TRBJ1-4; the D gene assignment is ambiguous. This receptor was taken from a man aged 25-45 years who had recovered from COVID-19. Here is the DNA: TGTGCCAGCAGTTTAAATAGAAATGAAAAACTGTTTTTT. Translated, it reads CASSLNRNEKLFF.